What follows are 18 T cell receptor beta chains derived from one specimen sequenced in a study of OX40 agonist ivuxolimab in advanced cancers. The protocol used for the library was the immunoSEQ multiplex PCR assay. As stored in TCRdb, this immuneACCESS dataset retains in-frame rearrangements with V and J assigned. A fraction of the clones does not appear; measured against another copy, unresolved V genes explain less than half of the discrepancy, and the remainder lacks a known reason. The sample table records 40,000 to 55,000 clones; about nine tenths of these occur just once. In total, the top ten clones hold 3.4% of the sample. Sequencing used CD4+ or CD8+ T cells sorted from blood, obtained in a trial of the OX40 agonist ivuxolimab. The receptors were sampled from an adult with an advanced solid tumor such as melanoma, head and neck, liver or kidney cancer.

This clone has more than one count but fewer than ten. The chain has TRBV19 and TRBJ1-5; D is unclear. Germline CDR1 is LNHDA and CDR2 is SQIVND (reference sequence). V lost 8 bases and J 2 bases, leaving 4 bases between the germline ends. CDR3 size: 11 residues. The CDR3 sequence is CASGGNQPQHF. CDR3 DNA sequence: TGTGCCAGTGGGGGCAATCAGCCCCAGCATTTT.

The gene calls are TRBV9 and TRBJ2-2, with 7 nucleotides matching TRBD1. CDR1 and CDR2 from the germline V gene are SGDLS and YYNGEE. V shed 3 bases and J 5 bases; nucleotides not matched to a gene: 13. This CDR3 is built from 17 residues. This CDR3 reads CASSASGGASVTGELFF. Written as DNA, the CDR3 is TGTGCCAGCAGCGCCTCAGGGGGAGCTAGTGTTACCGGGGAGCTGTTTTTT.

The chain joins TRBV29-1 to TRBJ2-7; unclear D gene. V gave up 7 bases and J gave up 1 base, with 8 bases separating them. This CDR3 is 11 amino acids long. Germline CDR1 reads SQVTM; CDR2 reads ANQGSEA. CDR3 protein: CSALGSYEQYF. Here the CDR3 DNA reads TGCAGCGCCTTAGGGTCCTACGAGCAGTACTTC.

V gene TRBV4-2 combines with J gene TRBJ1-2, with 11 bases that match TRBD1. The CDR3 extends over 17 amino acids. V was clipped by 1 base and J by 5 bases; unmatched bases: 9. The V gene's germline CDR1 is LGHNA and CDR2 YNFKEQ. CDR3 DNA: TGTGCCAGCAGCCAAGCCCTCGGGACAGGGGGTTCTTATGGCTACACCTTC. It codes for CASSQALGTGGSYGYTF.

The chain carries TRBV7-2 and TRBJ2-5; TRBD2 agrees at 12 bases. The trim removed 5 bases at V and 5 bases at J, leaving 9 bases unmatched. In germline, CDR1 is SGHTA, CDR2 FQGNSA. There are 16 residues in the CDR3. CDR3 nucleotides: TGTGCCAGCAGCGCGTACATCCTAGCGGGAGGGGAGACCCAGTACTTC. This codes for CASSAYILAGGETQYF.

The chain combines TRBV6-1 with TRBJ1-2, with 11 bases matching TRBD1. Per germline, CDR1 MNHNS and CDR2 SASEGT. With V trimmed by 8 bases and J by 0 bases, 5 bases remained unmatched. The length of the CDR3 is 15 residues. The DNA for the CDR3 is TGTGCCAGCGAACCGGGACAGGGGGCTAACTATGGCTACACCTTC. Its protein product is CASEPGQGANYGYTF.

The chain has TRBV2 and TRBJ1-3; TRBD1 matches at 9 bases. The germline CDR1 and CDR2 sequences are SNHLY and FYNNEI. The CDR3 sequence is 18 residues long. The V and J ends lost 6 bases and 4 bases, in that order; junction bases with no gene match: 16. DNA of the CDR3: TGTGCCAGCAGATTTACGACAGGGGGTTCTTTTGGGGGAAACACCATATATTTT. Amino acid sequence: CASRFTTGGSFGGNTIYF.

The chain recombines TRBV11-3 with TRBJ2-3, with D uncertain. This CDR3 comprises 17 residues. Per the germline V gene, CDR1 is SGHNT and CDR2 is YENEEA. Trimming cost V 1 base and J 1 base, with 15 bases left between them. This chain's CDR3 is CASSLGRAAFGTDTQYF. The CDR3 DNA reads TGTGCCAGCAGCTTAGGTCGCGCAGCGTTTGGCACAGATACGCAGTATTTT.

The V call is TRBV2, the J call TRBJ2-1; TRBD1 matches at 8 bases. CDR3 length: 15 residues. Germline values: CDR1 SNHLY, CDR2 FYNNEI. The V gene end was trimmed by 6 bases and the J gene end by 3 bases; junction bases not matched to a gene: 7. CDR3 sequence: CASRGYRGVYNEQFF. The CDR3 nucleotides read TGTGCCAGCAGAGGCTACAGGGGGGTCTACAATGAGCAGTTCTTC.

The rearrangement joins TRBV6-5 to TRBJ2-7; perhaps TRBD1 as D (5 bases). CDR3 length equals 14 residues. CDR1 MNHEY and CDR2 SVGAGI come from the germline V gene. Trimming shortened V by 8 bases and J by 2 bases, and 16 bases separated the two germline ends. CDR3 sequence reads: CASGPRAFTYEQYF. CDR3 DNA: TGTGCCAGCGGGCCCAGGGCCTTCACCTACGAGCAGTACTTC.

The V gene is TRBV19, the J gene TRBJ2-5; 11 bases are shared with TRBD2. The junction had 6 bases not matched to a gene; V was cut back by 2 bases and J by 1 base. The germline V gene has CDR1 LNHDA and CDR2 SQIVND (reference sequence). The CDR3 has 17 amino acids. The CDR3 DNA reads TGTGCCAGTAGTATACGAACTAGCGGGAGAGCCCAAGAGACCCAGTACTTC. Protein: CASSIRTSGRAQETQYF. The variable domain in full, with the rest retrieved from reference TRBV19 and TRBJ2-5, is DGGITQSPKYLFRKEGQNVTLSCEQNLNHDAMYWYRQDPGQGLRLIYYSQIVNDFQKGDIAEGYSVSREKKESFPLTVTSAQKNPTAFYLCASSIRTSGRAQETQYFGPGTRLLVL.

The V and J genes are TRBV14 and TRBJ2-5; a weak D match, TRBD2 (5 bases). CDR1 is SGHDN, CDR2 FVKESK, per germline. V lost 7 bases to trimming and J lost 11 bases, with 17 bases between them. The CDR3 runs to 12 residues. CDR3 in DNA: TGTGCCAGCAACACCTACGGGGAAGAGCAGTACTTC. This sequence encodes CASNTYGEEQYF.

The chain has TRBV7-6 and TRBJ2-7; 14 nucleotides agree with TRBD2. The CDR3 consists of 16 residues. V gave up 5 bases and J gave up 0 bases; unmatched junction bases: 3. Germline assignment: CDR1 SGHVS and CDR2 FNYEAQ. The CDR3 DNA is TGTGCCAGCAGCCAAGGGACTAGCGGGAGCTCCTACGAGCAGTACTTC. Encoded protein: CASSQGTSGSSYEQYF.

This rearrangement joins TRBV18 to TRBJ1-3, with D perhaps TRBD1 (6 bases). This CDR3 comprises 16 residues. V was clipped by 4 bases and J by 4 bases, with 17 bases between them. Germline CDR1 is KGHSH and CDR2 is LQKENI. CDR3 in DNA: TGTGCCAGCTCACTCGAAGGCGGGGGCTCCGGAAACACCATATATTTT. It encodes CASSLEGGGSGNTIYF.

The chain links TRBV5-1 to TRBJ2-1; D unresolved. Trimming took 5 bases from V and 0 from J, leaving 9 bases between them. CDR1 and CDR2 from the germline V gene are SGHRS and YFSETQ. The length of the CDR3 is 14 residues. The CDR3: CASRPEGSYNEQFF. The CDR3 DNA sequence: TGCGCCAGCAGGCCGGAAGGCTCCTACAATGAGCAGTTCTTC.

The chain is built from TRBV14 and TRBJ2-7; D not resolved. CDR1 is SGHDN and CDR2 is FVKESK in the germline V gene. CDR3 length equals 16 residues. V lost 0 bases to trimming and J lost 1 base, with 13 bases between them. CDR3 residues: CASSQDNVGFSYEQYF. CDR3 nucleotides: TGTGCCAGCAGCCAAGATAACGTAGGTTTTTCCTACGAGCAGTACTTC.

The rearrangement links TRBV7-9 to TRBJ2-5, with D unresolved. The CDR3 is 12 amino acids. Germline CDR1 reads SEHNR; CDR2 reads FQNEAQ (reference sequence). V lost 5 bases, J lost 0 bases, and 4 bases lay in between. Here the CDR3 reads CASSPNQETQYF. The CDR3 DNA reads TGTGCCAGCAGCCCCAACCAAGAGACCCAGTACTTC.

The rearrangement links TRBV11-2 to TRBJ2-3; D is perhaps TRBD2 (5 bases). With 5 bases removed from V and 2 bases from J, the gap between germline ends came to 17 bases. In germline, CDR1 is SGHAT, CDR2 FQNNGV. The CDR3 consists of 16 residues. For the CDR3, the DNA is TGTGCCAGCAGCCCCAACACCGGGGTCCCCACAGATACGCAGTATTTT. It specifies CASSPNTGVPTDTQYF.